This T cell receptor beta chain was observed in a study of T-cell memory formation after mild COVID-19. Findings and limits, study-wide: A balance of CD4 and CD8 characterized clones contracting day 15 to 85, whereas later expanders leaned CD4+.

Sample barcodes and UMIs were carried by the TCR alpha and TCR beta cDNA libraries that 5'RACE generated with constant-segment primers. TCRdb used MiXCR to reprocess the 5' RACE reads, holding one entry per CDR3 protein. The profile shows about 190,000 distinct CDR3 sequences, approximately 20% of them singletons. Germline assignment: CDR1 SEHNR and CDR2 FQNEAQ (reference sequence). Losses at the gene ends were 4 bases for V and 4 bases for J; bases not matched to a gene: 5. This CDR3 region has 16 residues. Regarding this clonotype: Its antigen is unknown.

The receptor was derived from an adult woman who had mild COVID-19 (a few samples of this study predate the infection). Cell type and time point are not known. The chain recombines TRBV7-9 with TRBJ2-1; 12 bases map to TRBD2. The sample was PBMCs or a T cell subset sorted from them (not recorded which). Written as DNA, the CDR3 is TGTGCCAGCAGCTCCTCCCTAGCGGGAGGGTACAATGAGCAGTTCTTC. Protein sequence: CASSSSLAGGYNEQFF.